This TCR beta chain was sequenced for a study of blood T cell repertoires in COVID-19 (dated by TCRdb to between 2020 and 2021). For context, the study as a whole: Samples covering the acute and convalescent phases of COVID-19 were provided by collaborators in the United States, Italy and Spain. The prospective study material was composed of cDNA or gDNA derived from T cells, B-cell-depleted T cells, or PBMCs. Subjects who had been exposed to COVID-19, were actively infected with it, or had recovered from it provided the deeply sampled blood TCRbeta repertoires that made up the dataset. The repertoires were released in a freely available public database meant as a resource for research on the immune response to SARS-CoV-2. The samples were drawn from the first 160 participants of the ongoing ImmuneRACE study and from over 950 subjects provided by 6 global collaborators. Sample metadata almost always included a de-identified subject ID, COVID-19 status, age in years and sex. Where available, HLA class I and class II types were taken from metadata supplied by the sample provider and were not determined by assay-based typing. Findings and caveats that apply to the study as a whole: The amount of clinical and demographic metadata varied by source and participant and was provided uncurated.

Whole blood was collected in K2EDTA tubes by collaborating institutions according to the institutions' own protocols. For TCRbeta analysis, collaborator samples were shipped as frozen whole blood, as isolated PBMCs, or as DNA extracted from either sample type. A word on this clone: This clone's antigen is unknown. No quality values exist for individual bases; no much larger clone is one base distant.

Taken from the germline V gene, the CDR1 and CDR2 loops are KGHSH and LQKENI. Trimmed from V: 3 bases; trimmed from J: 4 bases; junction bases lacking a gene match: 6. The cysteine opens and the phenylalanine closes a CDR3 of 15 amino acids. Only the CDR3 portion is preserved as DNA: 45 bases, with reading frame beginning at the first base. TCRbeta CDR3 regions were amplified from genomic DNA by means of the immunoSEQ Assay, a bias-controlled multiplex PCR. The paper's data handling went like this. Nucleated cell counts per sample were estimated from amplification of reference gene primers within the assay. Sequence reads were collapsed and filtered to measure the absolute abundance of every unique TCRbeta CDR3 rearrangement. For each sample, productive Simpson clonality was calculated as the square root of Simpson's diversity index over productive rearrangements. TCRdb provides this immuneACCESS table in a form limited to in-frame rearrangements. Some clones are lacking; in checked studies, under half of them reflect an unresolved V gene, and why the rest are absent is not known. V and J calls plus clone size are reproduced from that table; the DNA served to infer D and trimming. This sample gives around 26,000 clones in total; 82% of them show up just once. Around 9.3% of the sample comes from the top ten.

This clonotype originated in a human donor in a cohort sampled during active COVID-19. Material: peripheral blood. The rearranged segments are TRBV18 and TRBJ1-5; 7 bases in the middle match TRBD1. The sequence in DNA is TGTGCCAGCTCACCTACAGGGGTAGGAAATCAGCCCCAGCATTTT. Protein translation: CASSPTGVGNQPQHF.